This T cell receptor (beta chain) was identified in a study of cytomegalovirus exposure and HLA in healthy donors. Notes on the study in general: The finding came from a later analysis; first-cohort TCR clusters tended to co-occur in the 110 or so validation repertoires. Across donors, most TCRs were seen rarely, yet some public ones were widespread. A list of 150 or so TCR beta chains associated with cytomegalovirus was given.

Note on this clone: The antigen remains unidentified. Additional DNA sequences in this sample encode the identical CDR3.

CDR3 length equals 14 residues. V was clipped by 2 bases and J by 3 bases; unmatched bases: 2. CDR1 and CDR2 (germline): SGHDT, YYEEEE. The 120-subject validation cohort, separate from the approximately 640-subject first cohort, included the donors. The repertoire was sequenced with immunoSEQ multiplex PCR; TCRdb's copy has only in-frame clones and lacks some. There are a few hundred thousand clones in the sample; around 86% occur only once, and roughly 1% lies in the top ten. The gene calls are TRBV5-6 and TRBJ2-7; 10 bases match TRBD1. The sample consisted of PBMCs. The sequence derives from a woman younger than 30 in good health and CMV-seronegative. This chain's CDR3 is CASSFGTGVYEQYF. As DNA, the CDR3 is TGTGCCAGCAGCTTCGGGACAGGGGTCTACGAGCAGTACTTC.